This T cell receptor (beta chain) was found in a study of blood T cell repertoires in COVID-19. On the study more broadly: Donors in the United States, Italy and Spain gave samples during acute or convalescent COVID-19. In each case, the material was cDNA or gDNA derived from T cells, B-cell-depleted T cells, or PBMCs.

Authors' data handling: Amplified reference gene primers provided the basis for estimating nucleated cell counts. Produced via immunoSEQ multiplex PCR; TCRdb's table is partial and in-frame only. That table furnishes V, J and clone size, whereas the DNA furnished D and trimming. The sample includes about 87,000 clones, about 85% of them seen just once. Seattle cases were enrolled at active infection and followed longitudinally. V dropped 1 base and J dropped 0 bases, with 10 bases sitting between them. Germline-derived CDR1 and CDR2 are LGHDT and YNNKEL (reference sequence). The CDR3 loop spans 15 amino acids.

The source material was peripheral blood. V gene TRBV3-1 (or the pseudogene TRBV3-2) combines with J gene TRBJ2-7; D gene uncertain. The TCR sequence derives from a woman aged 80 or older with COVID-19, enrolled during active disease. The CDR3 region is CASSQALVASYEQYF. The DNA for the CDR3 is TGTGCCAGCAGCCAAGCGTTGGTAGCCTCCTACGAGCAGTACTTC.